The T cell receptor beta chain under discussion was sequenced for a study of cytomegalovirus exposure and HLA in healthy donors. Germline values: CDR1 LNHDA, CDR2 SQIVND (reference sequence). V lost 3 bases, J lost 4 bases, and 5 bases stayed unmatched. The CDR3 consists of 15 residues. General study points: Later genetic work tied a missense DCLRE1C variant to beta-chain V and J trimming. Presence/absence analyses assumed roughly uniform sequencing depth across donors. Many donors shared some public TCRs, even though most TCR sequences were rare.

Primers included in the PCR were 60 Vbeta and 13 Jbeta primers. Measured with immunoSEQ multiplex PCR; TCRdb has only the in-frame clones, and not every one. Of more than 100,000 clones listed, 74% were seen once; the top ten hold 5.8%. As concerns this clone: Its target is unknown.

This sequence joins TRBV19 and TRBJ1-4, with TRBD1 identical over 7 bases. This receptor was identified in a woman aged 45 to 65 in good health and CMV-seropositive. The sequenced sample consisted of PBMCs. The CDR3 protein is CASSIGDSFNEKLFF. CDR3 in DNA: TGTGCCAGTAGTATTGGGGACAGCTTTAATGAAAAACTGTTTTTT.